This T cell receptor beta chain was sequenced for a study of blood T cell repertoires in COVID-19. Study-wide background: The United States, Italy and Spain provided the acute and convalescent COVID-19 samples. The analysed material was cDNA or gDNA that came from T cells, B-cell-depleted T cells, or PBMCs.

Original processing methods: Nucleated cell number was recorded as an estimate derived from reference gene primer amplification. Profiling relied on immunoSEQ multiplex PCR, and the TCRdb table lists in-frame clones only, not all of them. The DNA gave D and trimming, while V, J and clone size come from that table. Altogether about 58,000 clones are present, around 85% being singletons, with the ten largest covering 7% to 10%. This CDR3 is built from 14 residues. Trimming shortened V by 0 bases and J by 4 bases, and 10 bases separated the two germline ends. Germline V gene sequence: CDR1 LGHDT, CDR2 YNNKEL (reference sequence).

Sequenced input: peripheral blood. The chain couples TRBV3-1 (or the pseudogene TRBV3-2) to TRBJ2-7, with a possible D match to TRBD1 (5 bases). The receptor was isolated from a woman aged 70-85 years with active COVID-19. The CDR3 DNA sequence: TGTGCCAGCAGCCAAGATGGGGCTGCATACGAGCAGTACTTC. Its protein product is CASSQDGAAYEQYF.